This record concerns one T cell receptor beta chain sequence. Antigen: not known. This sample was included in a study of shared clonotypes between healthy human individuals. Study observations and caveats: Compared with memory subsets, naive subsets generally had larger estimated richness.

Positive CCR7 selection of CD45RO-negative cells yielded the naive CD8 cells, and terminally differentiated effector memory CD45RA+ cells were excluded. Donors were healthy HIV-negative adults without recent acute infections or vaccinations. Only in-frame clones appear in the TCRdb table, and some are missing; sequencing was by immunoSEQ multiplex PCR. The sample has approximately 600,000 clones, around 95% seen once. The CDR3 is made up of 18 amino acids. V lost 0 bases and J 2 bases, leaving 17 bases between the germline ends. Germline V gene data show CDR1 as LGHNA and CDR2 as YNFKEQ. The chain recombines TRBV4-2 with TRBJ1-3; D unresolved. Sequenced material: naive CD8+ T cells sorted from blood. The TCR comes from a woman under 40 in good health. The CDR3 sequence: CASSQDGVNFLPGNTIYF. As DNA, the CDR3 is TGTGCCAGCAGCCAAGATGGGGTAAACTTCCTTCCTGGAAACACCATATATTTT.